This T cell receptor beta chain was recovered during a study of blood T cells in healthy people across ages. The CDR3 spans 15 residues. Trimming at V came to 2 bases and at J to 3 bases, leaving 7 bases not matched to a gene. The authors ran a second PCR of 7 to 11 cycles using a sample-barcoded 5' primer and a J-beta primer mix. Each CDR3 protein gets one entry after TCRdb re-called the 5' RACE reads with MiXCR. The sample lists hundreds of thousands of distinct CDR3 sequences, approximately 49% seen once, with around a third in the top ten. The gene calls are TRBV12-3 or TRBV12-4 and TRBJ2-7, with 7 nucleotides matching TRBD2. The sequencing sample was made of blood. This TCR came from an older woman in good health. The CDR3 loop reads CASSLSPSGVYEQYF. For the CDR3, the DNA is TGTGCCAGCAGTTTATCTCCTAGCGGTGTCTACGAGCAGTACTTC.